The 10 T cell receptor beta chains presented below share a single source sample, sequenced in a study of siplizumab effects on memory and regulatory T cells. Sequencing was performed with immunoSEQ multiplex PCR; in TCRdb, only in-frame clones are kept and a portion is missing. Of roughly 75,000 clones listed, 90% to 95% are singletons. The sample comprised CD8+ T cells sorted from blood. These receptors were taken from a human donor in good health.

V usage is TRBV7-9 and J usage is TRBJ2-1; D ambiguous. This CDR3 has 11 amino acids. Germline V gene sequence: CDR1 SEHNR, CDR2 FQNEAQ (reference sequence). V shed 1 base and J shed 10 bases, with 5 bases lying between them. The CDR3 DNA is TGTGCCAGCAGCTTAGAAGAGGAGCAGTTCTTC. Protein sequence: CASSLEEEQFF.

The chain links TRBV30 to TRBJ1-2; D is ambiguous. Trimming removed 0 bases from V and 6 bases from J, with 11 bases in between. The CDR3 length is 13 residues. Per the germline V gene, CDR1 is GTSNPN and CDR2 is SVGIG (reference sequence). The CDR3 here is CAWSVNNWDGYTF. CDR3 in DNA: TGTGCCTGGAGTGTTAATAACTGGGATGGCTACACCTTC.

The V gene is TRBV29-1, the J gene TRBJ2-7; TRBD2 matches 8 bases. Germline trimming cut 6 bases from V and 2 bases from J; bases unmatched to any gene: 6. The germline CDR1 and CDR2 sequences are SQVTM and ANQGSEA. The CDR3 covers 13 residues. In DNA, the CDR3 is TGCAGCGTCCCCGGGGGGGGAACCTACGAGCAGTACTTC. Translation gives CSVPGGGTYEQYF.

The chain joins TRBV6-5 to TRBJ1-1; TRBD1 is a possible D gene (5 bases). In germline, CDR1 is MNHEY, CDR2 SVGAGI. V was pared by 4 bases and J by 0 bases, with 9 bases between. This CDR3 is 14 amino acids long. The CDR3 DNA follows: TGTGCCAGCAGTTTGACAGTTATGAACACTGAAGCTTTCTTT. Translation gives CASSLTVMNTEAFF.

The J gene is TRBJ2-5, the V gene TRBV7-9; D is ambiguous. V lost 1 base to trimming and J lost 2 bases, with 5 bases between them. The CDR3 is 13 residues long. The germline CDR1 and CDR2 sequences are SEHNR and FQNEAQ (reference sequence). The CDR3 sequence: CASSLGVQETQYF. In DNA, the CDR3 is TGTGCCAGCAGCTTAGGGGTACAAGAGACCCAGTACTTC.

This clone was seen more than once but under ten times. The V gene is TRBV6-1, the J gene TRBJ2-1; 10 bases fit TRBD2. The CDR3 contains 15 residues. Germline V gene lookup returns CDR1 MNHNS and CDR2 SASEGT. With V trimmed by 6 bases and J by 4 bases, 6 bases remained unmatched. In nucleotides, the CDR3 is TGTGCCAGCAGCTCTAGCGGGGGCGAATACAATGAGCAGTTCTTC. This translates into CASSSSGGEYNEQFF.

This chain uses TRBV30 with TRBJ1-3; no clear D. The germline V gene has CDR1 GTSNPN and CDR2 SVGIG (reference sequence). This CDR3 contains 13 residues. V was shortened by 5 bases and J by 2 bases, with 10 bases between the two germline ends. CDR3 region: CAWGIRPGNTIYF. CDR3 bases: TGTGCCTGGGGTATCCGTCCTGGAAACACCATATATTTT.

The rearrangement links TRBV6-1 to TRBJ1-4, with D maybe TRBD1 (6 bases). Per germline, CDR1 MNHNS and CDR2 SASEGT. V gave up 4 bases and J gave up 5 bases, with 11 bases separating them. There are 14 residues in the CDR3. Written as DNA, the CDR3 is TGTGCCAGCAGTGGGAGACAGGAGAATGAAAAACTGTTTTTT. Encoded protein: CASSGRQENEKLFF.

The rearrangement uses TRBV27 and TRBJ2-5, with TRBD2 as a possible D gene (7 bases). This CDR3 has 16 amino acids. Germline V CDR1 and CDR2: MNHEY, SMNVEV (reference sequence). Deletions cut 1 base from V and 5 bases from J, with 17 bases between. CDR3 sequence reads: CASSLLGGGERETQYF. As DNA, the CDR3 is TGTGCCAGCAGTTTATTGGGGGGGGGCGAAAGGGAGACCCAGTACTTC.

The V gene is TRBV11-3, the J gene TRBJ1-5; D call uncertain. The CDR3 is 14 residues long. Trimming pared 4 bases from V and 3 bases from J, leaving 10 bases between. Germline loops: CDR1 SGHNT, CDR2 YENEEA. CDR3 residues: CASSSPRFNQPQHF. CDR3 in DNA: TGTGCCAGCAGCTCCCCGCGATTCAATCAGCCCCAGCATTTT. Full variable domain (remainder filled in from reference TRBV11-3 and TRBJ1-5): EAGVVQSPRYKIIEKKQPVAFWCNPISGHNTLYWYLQNLGQGPELLIRYENEEAVDDSQLPKDRFSAERLKGVDSTLKIQPAELGDSAVYLCASSSPRFNQPQHFGDGTRLSIL.